The next 5 T cell receptor beta chains were all read from a single sample in a study of technical replicates of blood from a few donors. TCRdb's table, derived via immunoSEQ multiplex PCR, lists solely in-frame clones and lacks some. The sample lists 80,000 to 95,000 clones; under 95% were seen once. The sequenced sample was T cells isolated from PBMCs. The receptors stem from a human donor in good health.

This chain connects TRBV6-1 to TRBJ1-5, with 7 bases that match TRBD1. The junction had 2 bases not matched to a gene; V was cut back by 0 bases and J by 3 bases. CDR3 length: 15 residues. Per the germline V gene, CDR1 is MNHNS and CDR2 is SASEGT. CDR3 nucleotides: TGTGCCAGCAGTGAAGCTGGACAGGACAATCAGCCCCAGCATTTT. It is translated as CASSEAGQDNQPQHF.

The chain combines TRBV29-1 with TRBJ1-3; D is ambiguous. V was shortened by 4 bases and J by 0 bases, with 7 bases between the two germline ends. Looked up from germline, CDR1 is SQVTM and CDR2 is ANQGSEA. CDR3 length: 13 residues. CDR3: CSVVAVSGNTIYF. The CDR3 DNA reads TGCAGCGTTGTAGCAGTCTCTGGAAACACCATATATTTT.

J is TRBJ1-2 and V is TRBV13; 10 bases are a match to TRBD1. CDR1 is PRHDT and CDR2 is FYEKMQ in the germline V gene (reference sequence). This CDR3 contains 14 residues. Trimming at V came to 6 bases and at J to 2 bases, leaving 3 bases not matched to a gene. In DNA, the CDR3 is TGTGCCAGCAGTCAGGGACAGGGGAACTATGGCTACACCTTC. Protein: CASSQGQGNYGYTF.

The rearrangement joins TRBV6-6 to TRBJ2-7; a possible D gene is TRBD2 (6 bases). Trimming removed 5 bases at V and 7 bases at J, with 18 bases between. Germline V lookup: CDR1 MNHNY, CDR2 SVGAGI (reference sequence). The CDR3 runs to 14 residues. In nucleotides, the CDR3 is TGTGCCAGCAGTGTAGGGAGGAGTCTGGTAGAGCAGTACTTC. Encoded protein: CASSVGRSLVEQYF.

The chain combines TRBV5-1 with TRBJ1-1; D ambiguous. The germline V and J ends were trimmed by 0 bases and 1 base, with 4 bases remaining between them. The CDR3 contains 13 residues. In germline, CDR1 is SGHRS, CDR2 YFSETQ. CDR3 residues: CASSLGKNTEAFF. The DNA for the CDR3 is TGCGCCAGCAGCTTGGGTAAGAACACTGAAGCTTTCTTT.